A single sample gave rise to the 2 T cell receptor beta chains below, sequenced in a study of blood T cell repertoires in COVID-19. TCRdb's table, derived via immunoSEQ multiplex PCR, lists solely in-frame clones and lacks some. The sample contains around 250,000 clones, 90% of which appear only once. The sample comprised peripheral blood. Source of these receptors: an older woman with COVID-19, enrolled during active disease.

This CDR3 reads CASSEQGIYNEQFF. In DNA form, the CDR3 reads TGTGCCAGTAGTGAACAGGGGATTTACAATGAGCAGTTCTTC. The gene calls are TRBV19 and TRBJ2-1; 7 nucleotides align to TRBD1. V shed 5 bases, J shed 4 bases, and the junction held 5 bases outside the gene matches. The CDR3 covers 14 residues. Germline-derived CDR1 and CDR2 are LNHDA and SQIVND (reference sequence).

The count of this clone is one. This chain uses TRBV3-1 (or the pseudogene TRBV3-2) with TRBJ2-7; TRBD1 might be the D (5 bases). This CDR3 spans 13 amino acids. With 3 bases removed from V and 2 bases from J, the gap between germline ends came to 8 bases. Per the germline V gene, CDR1 is LGHDT and CDR2 is YNNKEL (reference sequence). The CDR3 coding sequence is TGTGCCAGCAGCCATGGACAAGCCTACGAGCAGTACTTC. It yields the protein CASSHGQAYEQYF.